This T cell receptor beta chain was captured in a study of T cell responses to AZD1222 COVID-19 vaccine. The study, taken as a whole, reports: Most donors were white British and more were female, and clonal diversity was possibly underestimated. Baseline antibody screening turned up just a handful of seropositive AZD1222 recipients. As reported, nearly half of all spike-specific TCRs target variant regions that are unmutated.

A remark on this clone: Its specificity is unknown.

The length of the CDR3 is 15 residues. V shed 2 bases and J shed 1 base, with 11 bases lying between them. From germline, CDR1 is KGHSH and CDR2 LQKENI. The study pooled second doses at about 4 or about 12 weeks. Produced via immunoSEQ multiplex PCR; TCRdb's table is partial and in-frame only. The sample records around 270,000 clones, almost 95% being singletons. The receptor was derived from an adult who received the AZD1222 COVID-19 vaccine. The V and J genes are TRBV18 and TRBJ1-2, with D possibly being TRBD1 (5 bases). The sample here was peripheral blood, taken 28 days after the second AZD1222 dose. The CDR3 loop reads CASSPAAGSNYGYTF. CDR3 in DNA: TGTGCCAGCTCACCAGCGGCAGGGAGTAACTATGGCTACACCTTC. The variable domain in full, with the rest retrieved from reference TRBV18 and TRBJ1-2, is NAGVMQNPRHLVRRRGQEARLRCSPMKGHSHVYWYRQLPEEGLKFMVYLQKENIIDESGMPKERFSAEFPKEGPSILRIQQVVRGDSAAYFCASSPAAGSNYGYTFGSGTRLTVV.